The 20 T cell receptor beta chains below were found in one sample sequenced in a study of blood T cells in healthy people across ages. It was with a sample-barcoded 5' primer and a J-beta primer mix that a second PCR of roughly 6 to 11 cycles was run. MiXCR, run by TCRdb on the 5' RACE reads, gives a single entry per CDR3 protein. The sample records 870,000 or so distinct CDR3 sequences, 25% to 35% being singletons. The sample taken for sequencing was blood. These receptors all stem from a woman of 80 years or more in good health.

This clonotype was seen once. A much more abundant neighbour one base away suggests this may be a read error. This rearrangement joins TRBV15 to TRBJ2-3; a weak D match, TRBD1 (5 bases). The germline V gene encodes CDR1 LNHNV and CDR2 YYDKDF (reference sequence). This CDR3 is 14 amino acids long. DNA of the CDR3: TGTGCCACCAACAGAGTTGGGGCCCCAGATACGCAGTATTTT. Its protein is CATNRVGAPDTQYF.

DNA of the CDR3: TGTGCCAGCAGCCCCAGCCCGGCGGGCGGGGAGCTGTTTTTT. Protein sequence: CASSPSPAGGELFF. This rearrangement joins TRBV6-4 to TRBJ2-2; tentative D call: TRBD2 (5 bases). Germline assignment: CDR1 MRHNA and CDR2 SNTAGT. V gave up 6 bases and J gave up 7 bases, with 15 bases separating them. This CDR3 has 14 amino acids.

This clonotype was seen more than once but under ten times. Being one base from a much bigger clone, this may be a read error. The chain couples TRBV7-2 to TRBJ2-5; maybe TRBD2 (5 bases). The V gene lost 5 bases and the J gene lost 11 bases, with 21 bases spanning the gap. The CDR3 runs 14 residues. CDR1 is SGHTA and CDR2 is FQGNSA in the germline V gene. CDR3 in DNA: TGTGCCAGCAGCCTACTCTCGGGGAGCCATGAGCAGTACTTC. Encoded protein: CASSLLSGSHEQYF.

This clonotype was observed a few times. A much larger clone differs from this one at a single base, so this may be a read error. The chain recombines TRBV6-2 or TRBV6-3 with TRBJ2-1; 7 nucleotides line up with TRBD1. The CDR3 spans 13 residues. Germline loops: CDR1 MNHEY, CDR2 SVGEGT. The junction had 7 bases not matched to a gene; V was cut back by 2 bases and J by 12 bases. This CDR3 is CASSYDRVYVQFF. The CDR3 DNA is TGTGCCAGCAGTTACGACAGGGTATATGTGCAGTTCTTC.

The chain joins TRBV11-3 to TRBJ1-3; D is ambiguous. V was shortened by 5 bases and J by 0 bases, with 11 bases between the two germline ends. The CDR3 loop spans 15 amino acids. The germline CDR1 and CDR2 sequences are SGHNT and YENEEA. CDR3 in DNA: TGTGCCAGCAGCCCCGACATGTCCTCTGGAAACACCATATATTTT. Its protein product is CASSPDMSSGNTIYF.

This clonotype was seen ten or more times. V and J are TRBV28 and TRBJ2-7, with a weak D call TRBD2 (5 bases). The CDR3 contains 14 residues. Germline CDR1 MDHEN, CDR2 SYDVKM. V was clipped by 6 bases and J by 3 bases, with 15 bases between them. The CDR3 is CASSDRLFRYEQYF. The CDR3 DNA follows: TGTGCCAGCAGCGATCGACTATTCCGCTACGAGCAGTACTTC.

Turning to this clonotype: Being one base from a much bigger clone, this may be a read error. The CDR3 bases are TGTGCCAGCAGACGTAGCGGGGGGGCCTATTATGAGCAGTTCTTC. It yields the protein CASRRSGGAYYEQFF. The chain couples TRBV6-2 or TRBV6-3 to TRBJ2-1; 11 bases line up with TRBD2. With 6 bases clipped from V and 8 bases from J, the junction kept 9 bases outside the gene matches. Germline V CDR1 and CDR2: MNHEY, SVGEGT. The CDR3 has 15 amino acids.

With regard to this clonotype: A much larger clonotype is one base distant, so this may be a read error. V usage is TRBV11-3 and J usage is TRBJ2-5; TRBD2 might be the D (5 bases). V was cut by 7 bases and J by 11 bases, with 20 bases left in between. This CDR3 region has 13 residues. Germline loops: CDR1 SGHNT, CDR2 YENEEA. CDR3 region: CASISGGRNEQYF. CDR3 sequence (DNA): TGTGCCAGCATCTCAGGCGGGCGCAATGAGCAGTACTTC. The full variable domain, in which reference TRBV11-3 and TRBJ2-5 provide the parts outside the CDR3, is EAGVVQSPRYKIIEKKQPVAFWCNPISGHNTLYWYLQNLGQGPELLIRYENEEAVDDSQLPKDRFSAERLKGVDSTLKIQPAELGDSAVYLCASISGGRNEQYFGPGTRLLVL.

The chain combines TRBV21-1 with TRBJ2-7. TRBV21-1 is marked as a pseudogene. This CDR3 comprises 11 residues. The DNA for the CDR3 is TGTGCCAGCAATGGGGACTGCGAGCAGTACTTC. Its protein product is CASNGDCEQYF.

The V call is TRBV7-2, the J call TRBJ2-2; D not certain. Germline loops: CDR1 SGHTA, CDR2 FQGNSA. The CDR3 covers 15 residues. The V and J ends lost 2 bases and 3 bases respectively, with 10 bases between them. In nucleotides, the CDR3 is TGTGCCAGCAGCTTACACGATATTTACACCGGGGAGCTGTTTTTT. Residues: CASSLHDIYTGELFF.

This clonotype has a count of ten or more. The chain has TRBV7-2 and TRBJ1-2; unclear D gene. V lost 5 bases and J 4 bases, leaving 11 bases between the germline ends. Germline V gene sequence: CDR1 SGHTA, CDR2 FQGNSA. The CDR3 sequence is 13 residues long. The CDR3 loop reads CASSPWTAYGYTF. The CDR3, as DNA: TGTGCCAGCAGCCCTTGGACGGCCTATGGCTACACCTTC. The full variable domain, in which reference TRBV7-2 and TRBJ1-2 provide the parts outside the CDR3, is GAGVSQSPSNKVTEKGKDVELRCDPISGHTALYWYRQSLGQGLEFLIYFQGNSAPDKSGLPSDRFSAERTGGSVSTLTIQRTQQEDSAVYLCASSPWTAYGYTFGSGTRLTVV.

The rearrangement links TRBV7-9 to TRBJ2-1; D perhaps matches TRBD2 (6 bases). This CDR3 contains 13 residues. V lost 5 bases and J lost 8, with 13 bases in between. CDR1 and CDR2 (germline): SEHNR, FQNEAQ (reference sequence). In DNA form, the CDR3 reads TGTGCCAGCAGCCCAATGGGAGGTCATGAGCAGTTCTTC. This sequence encodes CASSPMGGHEQFF.

This clonotype showed up many times. V is TRBV7-2 and J is TRBJ2-7; D is ambiguous. CDR1 is SGHTA and CDR2 is FQGNSA in the germline V gene. CDR3 length equals 11 residues. V shed 2 bases and J shed 12 bases, with 11 bases lying between them. CDR3 DNA: TGTGCCAGCAGCTTAAGTTTCAGTTTGTACTTC. Protein sequence: CASSLSFSLYF.

This clonotype was detected ten times or more. This chain connects TRBV29-1 to TRBJ1-2; D perhaps matches TRBD1 (6 bases). The CDR3 length is 12 residues. Germline CDR1 reads SQVTM; CDR2 reads ANQGSEA. V lost 3 bases and J lost 2, with 7 bases in between. CDR3 protein: CSVDGQNYGYTF. The DNA of the CDR3 is TGCAGCGTTGACGGACAGAACTATGGCTACACCTTC.

This clonotype has a single count. The chain recombines TRBV4-1 with TRBJ2-7, with TRBD1 matching over 7 bases. The DNA end is more similar to TRBJ2-5, so the J call may be wrong. The CDR3 has 14 amino acids. Germline V gives CDR1 MGHRA, CDR2 YSYEKL. In nucleotides, the CDR3 is TGCGCCAGCAGCCAAGGGGGACAGCGAAAGACCCAGTACTTC. This codes for CASSQGGQRKTQYF.

The chain employs TRBV6-8 and TRBJ1-5, with D perhaps matching TRBD1 (6 bases). Trimming shortened V by 4 bases and J by 2 bases, and 15 bases separated the two germline ends. The CDR3 extends over 16 amino acids. From germline, CDR1 is MNHGY and CDR2 SAAAGT. The CDR3: CASSSAGHLGNQPQHF. CDR3 nucleotides: TGTGCCAGCAGTTCTGCGGGACATCTTGGCAATCAGCCCCAGCATTTT.

The table lists this clonotype with many counts. CDR3 residues: CASSSQGVYGYTF. Written as DNA, the CDR3 is TGTGCCAGCAGCTCTCAGGGCGTCTATGGCTACACCTTC. This chain joins TRBV7-2 and TRBJ1-2; a possible D gene is TRBD1 (5 bases). The V and J ends lost 4 bases and 4 bases respectively, with 10 bases between them. Per germline, CDR1 SGHTA and CDR2 FQGNSA. CDR3 length: 13 amino acids.

A few counts support this clonotype. V and J are TRBV7-6 and TRBJ2-3; 11 nucleotides agree with TRBD1. CDR3 length equals 18 residues. The V and J ends lost 2 bases and 3 bases, in that order; junction bases with no gene match: 10. Per the germline V gene, CDR1 is SGHVS and CDR2 is FNYEAQ. DNA of the CDR3: TGTGCCAGCAGCTTACGCCGATGGGGACAGGGGGGGACAGATACGCAGTATTTT. Amino acids: CASSLRRWGQGGTDTQYF.

V and J are TRBV27 and TRBJ1-2, with TRBD1 identical over 7 bases. The germline CDR1 and CDR2 sequences are MNHEY and SMNVEV (reference sequence). V dropped 4 bases and J dropped 5; count of bases not matched to a gene: 10. CDR3 length: 15 residues. Here the CDR3 reads CASSSSGRGPYGYTF. The CDR3 nucleotides are TGTGCCAGCAGTTCTTCCGGAAGGGGGCCGTATGGCTACACCTTC.

This clonotype has at least ten counts. The chain carries TRBV20-1 and TRBJ2-1; 12 nucleotides match TRBD2. From germline, CDR1 is DFQATT and CDR2 SNEGSKA (reference sequence). V dropped 0 bases and J dropped 9; count of bases not matched to a gene: 6. This CDR3 contains 15 residues. The CDR3 DNA reads TGCAGTGCTAGAGAACTAGCGGGGGGAACGGGTGAGCAGTTCTTC. Translated, it gives CSARELAGGTGEQFF.